A selection of T cell receptor beta chains follows, all from one sample in a study of T cell repertoires in cytomegalovirus infection. From the reads, TCRdb called clonotypes with MiXCR, one entry per CDR3 protein. This sample has approximately 400,000 distinct CDR3 sequences, with around 32% found just once. The specimen sequenced was PBMCs. The receptors derive from a human donor in good health (CMV status not recorded). Some clones in this sample may be carry-over from other donors' samples. The CDR3 runs from the conserved cysteine through the conserved F or W. Each record gives: V gene, clone size, J gene, D gene, CDR3 DNA, CDR3 protein. The D gene is left open where the match is weak. Expanded clones get a size class; other rows say once, few or many, or leave the size out.

TRBV5-6	-	TRBJ2-7	TRBD1	TGTGCCAGCAGCCCGGGACAGGGGGTGTACGAGCAGTACTTC	CASSPGQGVYEQYF
TRBV20-1	many	TRBJ1-2	TRBD1	TGCAGTGCTAGAGATGAGAGGAGGGGGCAAAACTATGGCTACACCTTC	CSARDERRGQNYGYTF
TRBV2	-	TRBJ1-6	-	TGTGCCAGCAGTGAAGCGGGTCGGCAGGGCGATTCACCCCTCCACTTT	CASSEAGRQGDSPLHF
TRBV7-6	few	TRBJ1-5	TRBD1	TGTGCCAGCAGCTCCCGGGACAGTAGGGATCAGCCCCAGCATTTT	CASSSRDSRDQPQHF
TRBV7-2	many	TRBJ2-1	TRBD1	TGTGCCAGCAGCTTGGGACAGGGTGGAGCTGAGCAGTTCTTC	CASSLGQGGAEQFF
TRBV2	-	TRBJ2-1	-	TGTGCCAGCAGTGAAGGTCTGCGGAGCTCCTACAATGAGCAGTTCTTC	CASSEGLRSSYNEQFF
TRBV12-3/TRBV12-4	-	TRBJ2-1	TRBD1	TGTGCCAGCAGTCCCCCGGGACAGTACTACAATGAGCAGTTCTTC	CASSPPGQYYNEQFF
TRBV6-1	-	TRBJ2-3	-	TGTGCCAGCCTCCCGACAGTGCGGGCAGCAGATACGCAGTATTTT	CASLPTVRAADTQYF
TRBV9	-	TRBJ1-1	-	TGTGCCAGCAGCGTTAACAGGGAGAGTAAGAGCACTGAAGCTTTCTTT	CASSVNRESKSTEAFF
TRBV7-6	many	TRBJ1-2	TRBD1	TGTGCCAGCAGCTTACAGCTCAAGGGACAGGGGATCAACTATGGCTACACCTTC	CASSLQLKGQGINYGYTF
TRBV7-8	-	TRBJ1-4	TRBD1	TGTGCCAGCAGCCACAGGAGGGGGACAGTGAATGAAAAACTGTTTTTT	CASSHRRGTVNEKLFF
TRBV4-1	-	TRBJ2-1	-	TGCGCCAGCAGCCAAGTGCAAGAGTACAATGAGCAGTTCTTC	CASSQVQEYNEQFF
TRBV14	few	TRBJ2-1	-	TGTGCCAGCAGCCCTTACGGGGCGCACAAGGAGCAGTTCTTC	CASSPYGAHKEQFF
TRBV6-5	-	TRBJ1-1	-	TGTGCCAGCGGGCCAGCTTTCTTT	CASGPAFF
TRBV20-1	-	TRBJ2-5	-	TGCAGTGCTAGAGATTTGGTTGGGGAGTCCCAGTACTTC	CSARDLVGESQYF
TRBV28	-	TRBJ1-2	-	TGTGCCAGCAGCCAGGCGGGCCCTAACTATGGCTACACCTTC	CASSQAGPNYGYTF
TRBV27	few	TRBJ1-6	TRBD1	TGTGCCAGCAGTTTATATCAGGGGGATAATTCACCCCTCCACTTT	CASSLYQGDNSPLHF
TRBV20-1	-	TRBJ1-1	-	TGCAGTGCTGCCCCGGGGGGGGGGGTCATGAACCCTGAAGCTTTTTTT	CSAAPGGGVMNPEAFF
TRBV7-6	many	TRBJ2-3	-	TGTGCCAGCAGCCCAGGGTCAGATACGCAGTATTTT	CASSPGSDTQYF
TRBV6-2/TRBV6-3	few	TRBJ1-2	-	TGTGCCAGCAGCAAAGGGGTAGATGGCTACACCTTC	CASSKGVDGYTF
TRBV12-3/TRBV12-4	few	TRBJ2-7	TRBD1	TGTGCCAGCAGGGCAGGACAGGGTAGTTCCTACGAGCAGTACTTC	CASRAGQGSSYEQYF
TRBV11-3	few	TRBJ1-6	-	TGTGCCAGCAGCGACCTGCGATCACCCCTCCACTTT	CASSDLRSPLHF
TRBV28	many	TRBJ1-1	TRBD1	TGTGCCAGCAGTCCACAGAAGGGGGCTGGCCCTGAAGCTTTCTTT	CASSPQKGAGPEAFF
TRBV2	-	TRBJ1-6	TRBD1	TGTGCCAGCAGTCCTGGGACAGGACGGCTGAATTCACCCCTCCACTTT	CASSPGTGRLNSPLHF
TRBV20-1	few	TRBJ1-1	-	TGCAGTGCTAGTTGGGGGGGAATGAACACTGAAGCTTTCTTT	CSASWGGMNTEAFF
TRBV20-1	-	TRBJ2-3	-	TGCAGTCTGGATGTTAGGACAGGGAGGGCAGATACGCAGTATTTT	CSLDVRTGRADTQYF
TRBV12-3/TRBV12-4	-	TRBJ2-2	-	TGTGCCAGCAGTTTAATTGGTCAGAACACCGGGGAGCTGTTTTTT	CASSLIGQNTGELFF
TRBV27	-	TRBJ2-1	TRBD1	TGTGCCAGCAGTCCGGGACAGCGACCCTACAATGAGCAGTTCTTC	CASSPGQRPYNEQFF
TRBV7-6	many	TRBJ2-7	TRBD2	TGTGCCAGCAGCATTAGCGGGGGTGCAGTCGGCGAGCAGTACTTC	CASSISGGAVGEQYF
TRBV6-1	few	TRBJ2-1	TRBD2	TGTGCCAGCAGTGAAGCGGAGTACCGGGGGGGGCCCTACAATGAGCAGTTCTTC	CASSEAEYRGGPYNEQFF